One sample yielded the 5 T cell receptor beta chains listed below, sequenced in a study of T-cell memory formation after mild COVID-19 (dated by TCRdb to about 2021). Libraries were constructed by 5' RACE. Sequenced on an Illumina NovaSeq 6000. TCRdb reworked the public reads: Q25 trimming with fastp, MiXCR clone assembly, productive beta chains retained. Entries are consolidated by CDR3 protein sequence, retaining the most common genes and DNA. For this sample the table gives 220,000 or so distinct CDR3 sequences, of which about 9.2% were detected only once. Together, the top ten hold 3.5% of the sample. Sequenced input: PBMCs or a T cell subset sorted from them (not recorded which). The receptors here all came from a man aged 18 to 29 who had mild COVID-19 (a few samples of this study predate the infection). The sample titles of this study are shuffled in the database, so cell type and time point are left out; the donor was told from shared clones.

This clonotype was detected many times. The chain combines TRBV6-4 with TRBJ2-2; D may be TRBD2 (5 bases). V lost 6 bases and J 0 bases, leaving 8 bases between the germline ends. This CDR3 spans 14 amino acids. CDR1 is MRHNA and CDR2 is SNTAGT in the germline V gene. In DNA, the CDR3 is TGTGCCAGCAGAGAGCGGCCGAACACCGGGGAGCTGTTTTTT. Translation: CASRERPNTGELFF.

This clonotype occurred a few times. Written as DNA, the CDR3 is TGTGCCAGCAGCTTAGCTGCTGGACTCATAGGGGGAGATACGCAGTATTTT. Its protein is CASSLAAGLIGGDTQYF. The chain combines TRBV11-1 with TRBJ2-3; tentatively, D is TRBD1 (6 bases). V lost 0 bases and J lost 5, with 18 bases in between. This CDR3 is built from 17 residues. Germline assignment: CDR1 SGHAT and CDR2 FQDESV (reference sequence). The whole variable domain, filled in from reference TRBV11-1 and TRBJ2-3, reads EAEVAQSPRYKITEKSQAVAFWCDPISGHATLYWYRQILGQGPELLVQFQDESVVDDSQLPKDRFSAERLKGVDSTLKIQPAELGDSAMYLCASSLAAGLIGGDTQYFGPGTRLTVL.

This clonotype was seen only a few times. V is TRBV20-1 and J is TRBJ2-3; 11 bases match TRBD2. Germline values: CDR1 DFQATT, CDR2 SNEGSKA (reference sequence). V was clipped by 2 bases and J by 5 bases; unmatched bases: 6. The CDR3 totals 15 residues. The CDR3 DNA reads as TGCAGTGCTAGAAAACTAGCGGGGGTCCGAGATACGCAGTATTTT. It translates to CSARKLAGVRDTQYF.

The V gene is TRBV10-3, the J gene TRBJ2-4; 8 bases align to TRBD1. V was clipped by 11 bases and J by 7 bases; unmatched bases: 10. This CDR3 contains 13 residues. The germline V gene has CDR1 ENHRY and CDR2 SYGVKD. As DNA, the CDR3 is TGTGCCTCCCAGACAGGGGAGGCCAACATTCAGTACTTC. Its protein product is CASQTGEANIQYF.

V and J are TRBV6-2 or TRBV6-3 and TRBJ1-5; a weak D match, TRBD1 (6 bases). Trimming left V 4 bases short and J 5 bases short, with 18 bases between. CDR1 and CDR2 (germline): MNHEY, SVGEGT. The CDR3 contains 16 residues. The CDR3 reads CASSFSGNRVYQPQHF. In nucleotides, the CDR3 is TGTGCCAGCAGTTTTTCGGGGAACAGGGTTTATCAGCCCCAGCATTTT.